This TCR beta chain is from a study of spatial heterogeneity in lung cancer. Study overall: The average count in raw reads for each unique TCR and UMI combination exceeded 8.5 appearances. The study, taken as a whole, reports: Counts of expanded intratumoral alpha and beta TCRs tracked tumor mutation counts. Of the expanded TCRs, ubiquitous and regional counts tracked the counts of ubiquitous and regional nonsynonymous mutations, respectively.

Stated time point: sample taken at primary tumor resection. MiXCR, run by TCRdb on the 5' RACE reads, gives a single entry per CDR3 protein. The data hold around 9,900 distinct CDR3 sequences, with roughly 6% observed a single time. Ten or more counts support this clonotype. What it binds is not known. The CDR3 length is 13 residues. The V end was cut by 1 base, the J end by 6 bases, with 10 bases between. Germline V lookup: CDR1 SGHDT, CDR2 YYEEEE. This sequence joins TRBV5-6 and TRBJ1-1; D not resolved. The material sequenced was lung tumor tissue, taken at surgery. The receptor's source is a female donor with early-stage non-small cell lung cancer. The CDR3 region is CASSLMMASEAFF. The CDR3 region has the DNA TGTGCCAGCAGCTTGATGATGGCATCTGAAGCTTTCTTT.